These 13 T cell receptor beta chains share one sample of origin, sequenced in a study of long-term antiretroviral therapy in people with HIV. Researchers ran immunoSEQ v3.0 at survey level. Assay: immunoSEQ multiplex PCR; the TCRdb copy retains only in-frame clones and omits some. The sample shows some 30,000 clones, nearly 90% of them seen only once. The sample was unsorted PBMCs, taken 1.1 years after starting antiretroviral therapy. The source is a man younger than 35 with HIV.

The CDR3 sequence: CASSFATNEKLFF. In DNA, the CDR3 is TGTGCCAGCAGTTTCGCGACTAATGAAAAACTGTTTTTT. V and J are TRBV27 and TRBJ1-4, with D uncertain. Germline CDR1 is MNHEY and CDR2 is SMNVEV (reference sequence). The CDR3 consists of 13 residues. Trimming pared 3 bases from V and 2 bases from J, leaving 4 bases between.

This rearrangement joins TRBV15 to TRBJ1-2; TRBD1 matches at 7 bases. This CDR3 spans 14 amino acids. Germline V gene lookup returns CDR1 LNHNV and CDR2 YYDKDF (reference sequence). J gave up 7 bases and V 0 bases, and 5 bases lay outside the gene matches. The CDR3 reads CATSRDPRQGGYTF. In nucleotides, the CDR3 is TGTGCCACCAGCAGAGATCCCCGACAGGGTGGCTACACCTTC.

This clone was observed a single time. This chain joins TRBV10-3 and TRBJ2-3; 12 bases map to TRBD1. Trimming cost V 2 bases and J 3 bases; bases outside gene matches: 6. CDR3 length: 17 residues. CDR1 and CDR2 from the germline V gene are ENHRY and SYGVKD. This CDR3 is CAISEEGQGALTDTQYF. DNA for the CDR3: TGTGCCATCAGTGAGGAGGGACAGGGGGCCCTTACAGATACGCAGTATTTT.

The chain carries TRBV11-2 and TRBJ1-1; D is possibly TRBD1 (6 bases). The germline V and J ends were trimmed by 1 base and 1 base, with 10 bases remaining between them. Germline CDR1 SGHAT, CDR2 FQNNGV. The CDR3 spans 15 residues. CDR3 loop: CASSLVGQENTEAFF. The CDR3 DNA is TGTGCCAGCAGCTTAGTGGGACAAGAGAACACTGAAGCTTTCTTT.

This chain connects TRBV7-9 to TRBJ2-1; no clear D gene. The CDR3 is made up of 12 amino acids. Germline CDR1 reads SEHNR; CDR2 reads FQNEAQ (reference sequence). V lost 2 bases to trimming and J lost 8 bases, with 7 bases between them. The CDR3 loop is CASSLKGDEQFF. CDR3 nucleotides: TGTGCCAGCAGCTTAAAGGGCGATGAGCAGTTCTTC.

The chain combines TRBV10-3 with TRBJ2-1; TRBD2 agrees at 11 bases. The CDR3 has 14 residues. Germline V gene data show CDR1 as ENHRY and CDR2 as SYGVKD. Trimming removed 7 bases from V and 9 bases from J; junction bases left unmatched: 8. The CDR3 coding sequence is TGTGCCATCAATAAACTAGCGGGAGATGGTGAGCAGTTCTTC. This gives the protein CAINKLAGDGEQFF.

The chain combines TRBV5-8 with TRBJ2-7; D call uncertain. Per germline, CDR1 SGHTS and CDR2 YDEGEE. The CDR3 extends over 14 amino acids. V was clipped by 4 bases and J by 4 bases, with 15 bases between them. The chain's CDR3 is CASSQVGRIYEQYF. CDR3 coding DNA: TGTGCCAGCAGCCAAGTCGGACGGATTTACGAGCAGTACTTC. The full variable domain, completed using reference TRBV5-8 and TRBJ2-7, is EAGVTQSPTHLIKTRGQQATLRCSPISGHTSVYWYQQALGLGLQFLLWYDEGEERNRGNFPPRFSGRQFPNYSSELNVNALELEDSALYLCASSQVGRIYEQYFGPGTRLTVT.

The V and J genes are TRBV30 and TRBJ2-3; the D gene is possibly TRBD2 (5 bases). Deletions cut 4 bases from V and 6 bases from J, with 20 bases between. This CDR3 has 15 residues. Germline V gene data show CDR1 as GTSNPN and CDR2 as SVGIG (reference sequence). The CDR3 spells CAWTLGEGPGDTQYF. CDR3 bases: TGTGCCTGGACCTTGGGCGAGGGCCCTGGGGATACGCAGTATTTT.

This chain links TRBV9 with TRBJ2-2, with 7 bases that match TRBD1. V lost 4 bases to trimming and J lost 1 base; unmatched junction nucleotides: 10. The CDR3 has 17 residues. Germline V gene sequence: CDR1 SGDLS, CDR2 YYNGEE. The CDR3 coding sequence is TGTGCCAGCAGCCACAAAAAACAGGGGAAGAACACCGGGGAGCTGTTTTTT. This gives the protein CASSHKKQGKNTGELFF.

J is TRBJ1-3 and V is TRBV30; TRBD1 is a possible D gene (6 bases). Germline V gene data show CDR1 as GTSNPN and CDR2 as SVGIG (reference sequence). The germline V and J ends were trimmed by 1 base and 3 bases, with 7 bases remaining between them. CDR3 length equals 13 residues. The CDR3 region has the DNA TGTGCCTGGAGTGCAGGGGTTGGAAACACCATATATTTT. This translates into CAWSAGVGNTIYF.

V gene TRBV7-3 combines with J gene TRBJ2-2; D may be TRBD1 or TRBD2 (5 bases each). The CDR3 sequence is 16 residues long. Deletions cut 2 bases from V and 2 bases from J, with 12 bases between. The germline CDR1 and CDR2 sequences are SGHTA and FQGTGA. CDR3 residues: CASSLAGTGNTGELFF. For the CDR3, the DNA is TGTGCCAGCAGCTTAGCCGGGACGGGAAACACCGGGGAGCTGTTTTTT. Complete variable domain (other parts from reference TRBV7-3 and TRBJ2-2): GAGVSQTPSNKVTEKGKYVELRCDPISGHTALYWYRQSLGQGPEFLIYFQGTGAADDSGLPNDRFFAVRPEGSVSTLKIQRTERGDSAVYLCASSLAGTGNTGELFFGEGSRLTVL.

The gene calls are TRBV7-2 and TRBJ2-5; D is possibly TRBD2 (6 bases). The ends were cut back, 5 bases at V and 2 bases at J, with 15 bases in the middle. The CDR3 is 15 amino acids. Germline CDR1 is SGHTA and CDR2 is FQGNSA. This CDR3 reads CASSPIGDFQETQYF. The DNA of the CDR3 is TGTGCCAGCAGCCCGATCGGGGACTTTCAAGAGACCCAGTACTTC.

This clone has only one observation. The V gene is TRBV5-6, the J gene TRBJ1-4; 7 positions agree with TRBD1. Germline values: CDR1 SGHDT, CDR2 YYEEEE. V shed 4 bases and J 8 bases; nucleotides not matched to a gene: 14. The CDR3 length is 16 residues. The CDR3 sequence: CASSPWTGPSGEKLFF. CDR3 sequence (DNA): TGTGCCAGCAGCCCATGGACAGGCCCCAGCGGAGAAAAACTGTTTTTT.